This TCR beta chain was recovered during a study of blood T cell repertoires in COVID-19. At the level of the study: From the United States, Italy and Spain came samples of acute and convalescent COVID-19.

Germline assignment: CDR1 SGDLS and CDR2 YYNGEE. V was trimmed by 0 bases and J by 5 bases, leaving 12 bases between them. The CDR3 totals 15 residues. Enrollees, roughly 18 to 89 years old, lived in 25 or so US areas. Participants were placed into cohorts based on the clinical history they reported. Donors of Cohort 3 who recovered were those that had two negative PCRs, clearance, or symptom resolution. Measured with immunoSEQ multiplex PCR; TCRdb has only the in-frame clones, and not every one. The sample carries roughly 150,000 clones, about 84% recorded once. Sequencing was done on a sample of PBMCs or T cells enriched from blood (not recorded which). The chain links TRBV9 to TRBJ2-1, with D possibly being TRBD2 (5 bases). This receptor was obtained from a man aged 40-49 years who had recovered from COVID-19. The CDR3, as DNA: TGTGCCAGCAGCGTAGATCCGCGGGTCCACAATGAGCAGTTCTTC. Amino acids: CASSVDPRVHNEQFF.